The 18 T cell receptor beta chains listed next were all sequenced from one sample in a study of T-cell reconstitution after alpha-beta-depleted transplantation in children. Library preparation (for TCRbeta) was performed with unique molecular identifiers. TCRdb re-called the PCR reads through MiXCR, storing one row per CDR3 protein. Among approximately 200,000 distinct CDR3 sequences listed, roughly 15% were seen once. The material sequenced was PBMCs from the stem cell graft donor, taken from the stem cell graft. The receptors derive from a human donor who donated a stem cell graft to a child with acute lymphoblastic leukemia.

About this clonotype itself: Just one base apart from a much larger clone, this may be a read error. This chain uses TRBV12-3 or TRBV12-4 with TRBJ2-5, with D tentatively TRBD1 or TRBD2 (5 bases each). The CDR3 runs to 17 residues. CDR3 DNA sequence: TGTGACAGCAGTTTTGGGACCACTGGCGGTACACAAGAGACCCAGTACTTC. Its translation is CDSSFGTTGGTQETQYF.

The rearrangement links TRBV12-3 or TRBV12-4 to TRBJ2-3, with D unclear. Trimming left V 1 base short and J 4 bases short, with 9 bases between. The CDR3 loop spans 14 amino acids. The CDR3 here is CASSLDVVSDTQYF. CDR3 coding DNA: TGTGCCAGCAGTTTAGATGTAGTATCAGATACGCAGTATTTT.

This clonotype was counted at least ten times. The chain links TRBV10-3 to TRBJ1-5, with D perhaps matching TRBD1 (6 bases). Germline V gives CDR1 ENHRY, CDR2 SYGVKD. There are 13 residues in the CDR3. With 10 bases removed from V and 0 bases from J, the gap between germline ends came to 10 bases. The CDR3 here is CANRGHSNQPQHF. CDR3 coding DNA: TGTGCCAACCGGGGGCATAGCAATCAGCCCCAGCATTTT.

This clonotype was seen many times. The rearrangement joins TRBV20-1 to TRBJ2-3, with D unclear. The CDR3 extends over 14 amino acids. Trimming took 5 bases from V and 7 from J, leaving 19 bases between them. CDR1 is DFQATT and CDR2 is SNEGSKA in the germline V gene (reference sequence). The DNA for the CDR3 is TGCAGTGCTCCAGCAAACACGTTTCTGAATACGCAGTATTTT. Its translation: CSAPANTFLNTQYF.

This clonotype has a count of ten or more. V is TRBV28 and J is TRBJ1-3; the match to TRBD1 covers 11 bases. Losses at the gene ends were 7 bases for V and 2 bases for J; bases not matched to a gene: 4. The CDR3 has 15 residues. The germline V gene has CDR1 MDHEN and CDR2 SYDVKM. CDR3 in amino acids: CASTPGQGAGNTIYF. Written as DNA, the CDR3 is TGTGCCAGCACCCCGGGACAGGGGGCTGGAAACACCATATATTTT.

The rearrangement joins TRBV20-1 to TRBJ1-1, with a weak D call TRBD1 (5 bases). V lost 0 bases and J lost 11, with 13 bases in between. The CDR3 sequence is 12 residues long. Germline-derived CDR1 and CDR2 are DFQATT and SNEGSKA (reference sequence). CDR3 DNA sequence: TGCAGTGCTAGAGATCGGGTCAGGGATGCTTTCTTT. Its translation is CSARDRVRDAFF.

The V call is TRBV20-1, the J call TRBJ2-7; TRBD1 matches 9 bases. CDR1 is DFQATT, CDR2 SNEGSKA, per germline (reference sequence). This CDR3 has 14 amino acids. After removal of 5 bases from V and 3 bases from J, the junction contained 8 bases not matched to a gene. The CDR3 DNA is TGCAGTGCTCAGGGGACAGGGCTGGGCTACGAGCAGTACTTC. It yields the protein CSAQGTGLGYEQYF.

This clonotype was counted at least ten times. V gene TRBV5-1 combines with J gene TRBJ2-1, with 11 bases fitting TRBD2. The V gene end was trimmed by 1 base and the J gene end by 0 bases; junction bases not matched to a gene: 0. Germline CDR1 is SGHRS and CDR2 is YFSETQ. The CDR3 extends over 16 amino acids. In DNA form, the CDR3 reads TGCGCCAGCAGCTTGACTAGCGGGAGCTCCTACAATGAGCAGTTCTTC. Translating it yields CASSLTSGSSYNEQFF.

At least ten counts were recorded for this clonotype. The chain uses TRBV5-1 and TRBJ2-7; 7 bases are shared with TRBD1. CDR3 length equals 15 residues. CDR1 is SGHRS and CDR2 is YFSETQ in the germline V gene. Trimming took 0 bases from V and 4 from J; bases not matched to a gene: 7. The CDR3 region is CASSLGQGVFYEQYF. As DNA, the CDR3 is TGCGCCAGCAGCTTGGGTCAGGGGGTTTTTTACGAGCAGTACTTC.

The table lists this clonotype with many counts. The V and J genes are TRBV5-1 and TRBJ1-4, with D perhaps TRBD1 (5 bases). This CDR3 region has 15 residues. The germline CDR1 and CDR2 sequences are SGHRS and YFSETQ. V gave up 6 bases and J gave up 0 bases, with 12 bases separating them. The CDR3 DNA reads TGCGCCAGCACTTCCGGGGGGACAACTAATGAAAAACTGTTTTTT. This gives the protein CASTSGGTTNEKLFF.

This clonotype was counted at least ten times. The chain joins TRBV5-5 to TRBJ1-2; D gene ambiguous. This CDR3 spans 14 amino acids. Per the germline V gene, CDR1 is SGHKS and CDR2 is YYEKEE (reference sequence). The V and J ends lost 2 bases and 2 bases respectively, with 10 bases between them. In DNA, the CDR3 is TGTGCCAGCAGCTTTTGGGGAGGCAACTATGGCTACACCTTC. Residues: CASSFWGGNYGYTF.

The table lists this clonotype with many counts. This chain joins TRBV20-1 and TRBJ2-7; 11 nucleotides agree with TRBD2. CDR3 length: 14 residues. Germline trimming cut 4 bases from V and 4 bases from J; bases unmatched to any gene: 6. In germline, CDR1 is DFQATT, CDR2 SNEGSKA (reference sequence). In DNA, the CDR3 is TGCAGTGCTAAGGATCTAGCGGGAGGTTACGAGCAGTACTTC. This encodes CSAKDLAGGYEQYF.

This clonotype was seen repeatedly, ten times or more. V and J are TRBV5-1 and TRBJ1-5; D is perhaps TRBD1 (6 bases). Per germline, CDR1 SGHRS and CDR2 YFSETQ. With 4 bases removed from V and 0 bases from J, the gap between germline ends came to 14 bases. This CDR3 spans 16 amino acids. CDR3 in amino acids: CASSRGPTGSNQPQHF. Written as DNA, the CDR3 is TGCGCCAGCAGCCGGGGGCCGACAGGTAGCAATCAGCCCCAGCATTTT.

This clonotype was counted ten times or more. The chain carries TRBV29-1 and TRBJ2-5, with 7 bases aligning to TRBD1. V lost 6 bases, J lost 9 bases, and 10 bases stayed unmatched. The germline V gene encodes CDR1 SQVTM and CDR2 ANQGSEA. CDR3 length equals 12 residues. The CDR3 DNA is TGCAGCGTCAGACAGGGAGATCGTCCCCAGTACTTC. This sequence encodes CSVRQGDRPQYF.

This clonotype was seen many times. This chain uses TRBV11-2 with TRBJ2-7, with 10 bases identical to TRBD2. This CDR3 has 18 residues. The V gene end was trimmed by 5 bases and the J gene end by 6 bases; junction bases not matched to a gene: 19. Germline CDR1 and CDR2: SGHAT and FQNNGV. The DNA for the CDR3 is TGTGCCAGCAGCCCGCCGCCTCAGTCCCTAGCGGGAGTCCCCGAGCAGTACTTC. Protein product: CASSPPPQSLAGVPEQYF.

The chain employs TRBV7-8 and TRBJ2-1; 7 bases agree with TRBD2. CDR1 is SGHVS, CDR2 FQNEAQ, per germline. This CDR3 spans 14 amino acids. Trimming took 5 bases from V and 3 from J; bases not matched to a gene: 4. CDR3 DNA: TGTGCCAGCAGCGGCCGGGACTACTACAATGAGCAGTTCTTC. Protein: CASSGRDYYNEQFF.

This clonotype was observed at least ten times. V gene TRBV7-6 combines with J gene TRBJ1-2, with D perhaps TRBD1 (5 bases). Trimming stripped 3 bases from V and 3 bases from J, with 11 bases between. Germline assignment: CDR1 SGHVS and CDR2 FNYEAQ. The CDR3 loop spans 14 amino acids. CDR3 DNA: TGTGCCAGCAGCTTGGGGCCTAGTGACTATGGCTACACCTTC. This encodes CASSLGPSDYGYTF.

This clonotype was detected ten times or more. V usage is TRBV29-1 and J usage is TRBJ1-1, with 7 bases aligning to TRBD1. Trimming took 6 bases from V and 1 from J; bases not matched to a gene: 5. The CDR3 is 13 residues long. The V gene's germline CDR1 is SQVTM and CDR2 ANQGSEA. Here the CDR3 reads CSVRDSANTEAFF. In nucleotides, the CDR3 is TGCAGCGTGAGGGACAGTGCGAACACTGAAGCTTTCTTT.